The clone carrying this TCR beta chain has at least ten counts. TCRdb ran MiXCR on the 5' RACE reads and lists one entry per CDR3 protein. This table holds around 250,000 distinct CDR3 sequences, roughly 7.2% found once. This sample was taken from a study of T cells after yellow fever vaccination. Germline values: CDR1 LGHNA, CDR2 YNFKEQ. V lost 0 bases and J lost 4, with 1 base in between. CDR3 size: 11 residues. This sample comprised CD4+ T cells sorted from PBMCs, obtained 15 days after the yellow fever booster vaccination. V gene TRBV4-2 combines with J gene TRBJ2-7, with no clear D. This TCR derives from a young man who received the YFV17D yellow fever vaccine. CDR3 protein: CASSQEYEQYF. The CDR3 DNA is TGTGCCAGCAGCCAAGAATACGAGCAGTACTTC.